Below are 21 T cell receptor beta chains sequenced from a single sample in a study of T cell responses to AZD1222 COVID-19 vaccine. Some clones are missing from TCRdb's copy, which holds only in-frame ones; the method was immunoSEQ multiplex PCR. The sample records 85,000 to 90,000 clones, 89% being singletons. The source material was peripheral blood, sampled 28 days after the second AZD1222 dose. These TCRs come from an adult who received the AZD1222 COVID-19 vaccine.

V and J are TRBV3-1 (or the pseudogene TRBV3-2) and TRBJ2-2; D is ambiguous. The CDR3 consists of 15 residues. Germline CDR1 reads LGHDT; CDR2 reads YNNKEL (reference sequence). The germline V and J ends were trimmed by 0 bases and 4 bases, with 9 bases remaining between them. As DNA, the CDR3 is TGTGCCAGCAGCCAAGAGCCCAGAGGCACCGGGGAGCTGTTTTTT. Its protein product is CASSQEPRGTGELFF.

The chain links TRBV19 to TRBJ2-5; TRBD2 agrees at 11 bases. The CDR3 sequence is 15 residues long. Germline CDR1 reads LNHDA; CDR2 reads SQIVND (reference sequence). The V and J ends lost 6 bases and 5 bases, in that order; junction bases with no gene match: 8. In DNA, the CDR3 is TGTGCCAGTAGCCGTAGCGGGGGGGCCGTGGAGACCCAGTACTTC. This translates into CASSRSGGAVETQYF.

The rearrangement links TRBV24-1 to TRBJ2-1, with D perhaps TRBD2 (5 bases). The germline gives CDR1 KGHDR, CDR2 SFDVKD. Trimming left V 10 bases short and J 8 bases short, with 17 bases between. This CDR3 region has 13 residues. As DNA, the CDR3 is TGTGCCACAGACTATAATACCACCCATGAGCAGTTCTTC. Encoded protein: CATDYNTTHEQFF.

CDR3: CASSERGAPYEQYV. The CDR3 DNA sequence: TGTGCCAGCAGCGAGCGGGGGGCACCCTACGAGCAGTACGTC. The rearrangement links TRBV13 to TRBJ2-7; 9 positions agree with TRBD2. This CDR3 comprises 14 residues. The V gene end was trimmed by 5 bases and the J gene end by 2 bases; junction bases not matched to a gene: 4. The germline V gene encodes CDR1 PRHDT and CDR2 FYEKMQ (reference sequence).

The DNA for the CDR3 is TGTGCCAGCAGCTTAGCAGGGTCGTCCTACGAGCAGTACGTC. It yields the protein CASSLAGSSYEQYV. J is TRBJ2-7 and V is TRBV11-2, with a possible D match to TRBD1 (5 bases). This CDR3 is 14 amino acids long. The V and J ends lost 1 base and 1 base respectively, with 8 bases between them. Germline CDR1 is SGHAT and CDR2 is FQNNGV.

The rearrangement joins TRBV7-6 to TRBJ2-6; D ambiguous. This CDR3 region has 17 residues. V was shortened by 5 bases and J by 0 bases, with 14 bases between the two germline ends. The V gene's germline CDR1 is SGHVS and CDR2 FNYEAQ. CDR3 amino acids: CASSLGLPSSGANVLTF. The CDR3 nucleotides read TGTGCCAGCAGCCTGGGCTTACCAAGCTCTGGGGCCAACGTCCTGACTTTC.

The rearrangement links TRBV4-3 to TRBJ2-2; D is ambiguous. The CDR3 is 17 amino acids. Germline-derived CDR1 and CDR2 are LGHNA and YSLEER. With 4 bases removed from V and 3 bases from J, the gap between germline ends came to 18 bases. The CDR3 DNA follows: TGCGCCAGCAGCCTTAAAAAAGACATATACGACACCGGGGAGCTGTTTTTT. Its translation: CASSLKKDIYDTGELFF.

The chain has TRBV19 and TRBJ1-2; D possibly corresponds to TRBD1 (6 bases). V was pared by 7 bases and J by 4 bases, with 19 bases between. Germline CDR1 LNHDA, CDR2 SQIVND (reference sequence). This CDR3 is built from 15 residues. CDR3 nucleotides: TGTGCCAGTACCCCAGGGACAAAGGTTATCTATGGCTACACCTTC. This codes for CASTPGTKVIYGYTF.

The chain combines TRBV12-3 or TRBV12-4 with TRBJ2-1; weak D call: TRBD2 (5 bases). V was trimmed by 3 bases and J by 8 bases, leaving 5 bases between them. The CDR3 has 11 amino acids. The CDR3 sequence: CASSFSDEQFF. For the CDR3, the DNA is TGTGCCAGCAGTTTTAGCGATGAGCAGTTCTTC.

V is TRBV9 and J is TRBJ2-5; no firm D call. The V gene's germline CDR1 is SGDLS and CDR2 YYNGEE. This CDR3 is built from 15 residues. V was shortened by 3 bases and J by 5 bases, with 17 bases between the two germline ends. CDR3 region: CASSDRRALGETQYF. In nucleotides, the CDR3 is TGTGCCAGCAGCGACCGCCGGGCCCTCGGGGAGACCCAGTACTTC.

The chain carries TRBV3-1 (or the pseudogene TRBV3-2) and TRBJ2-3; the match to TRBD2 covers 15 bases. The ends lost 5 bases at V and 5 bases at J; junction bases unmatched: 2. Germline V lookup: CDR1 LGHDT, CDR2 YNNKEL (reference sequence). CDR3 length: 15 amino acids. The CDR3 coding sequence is TGTGCCAGCAGCACGGGACTAGCGGGGGGAGATACGCAGTATTTT. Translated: CASSTGLAGGDTQYF.

The CDR3, as DNA: TGTGCCAGCAGCGCCGGGGGCACAGATACGCAGTATTTT. It codes for CASSAGGTDTQYF. V and J are TRBV9 and TRBJ2-3; tentative D call: TRBD2 (5 bases). CDR1 SGDLS and CDR2 YYNGEE come from the germline V gene. Trimming pared 3 bases from V and 1 base from J, leaving 6 bases between. There are 13 residues in the CDR3.

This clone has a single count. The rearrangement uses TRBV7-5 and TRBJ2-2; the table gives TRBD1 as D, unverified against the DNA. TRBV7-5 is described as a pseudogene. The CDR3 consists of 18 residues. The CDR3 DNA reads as TGTGCCAGAAGCTTAGAAACCCCCCCGGGACAGGCAACCGGGGAGCTGTTTTTT. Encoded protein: CARSLETPPGQATGELFF.

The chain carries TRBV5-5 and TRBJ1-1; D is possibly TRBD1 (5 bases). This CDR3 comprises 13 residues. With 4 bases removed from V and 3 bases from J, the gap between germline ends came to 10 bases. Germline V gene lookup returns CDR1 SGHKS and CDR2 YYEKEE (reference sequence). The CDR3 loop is CASSRTSYTEAFF. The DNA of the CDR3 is TGTGCCAGCAGCCGGACATCTTACACTGAAGCTTTCTTT. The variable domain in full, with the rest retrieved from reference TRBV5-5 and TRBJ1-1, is DAGVTQSPTHLIKTRGQQVTLRCSPISGHKSVSWYQQVLGQGPQFIFQYYEKEERGRGNFPDRFSARQFPNYSSELNVNALLLGDSALYLCASSRTSYTEAFFGQGTRLTVV.

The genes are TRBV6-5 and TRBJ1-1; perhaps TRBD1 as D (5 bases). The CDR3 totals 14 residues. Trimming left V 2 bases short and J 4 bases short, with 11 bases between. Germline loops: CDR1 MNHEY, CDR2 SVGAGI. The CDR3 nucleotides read TGTGCCAGCAGTTACGGGCAGGGCCTCACTGAAGCTTTCTTT. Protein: CASSYGQGLTEAFF.

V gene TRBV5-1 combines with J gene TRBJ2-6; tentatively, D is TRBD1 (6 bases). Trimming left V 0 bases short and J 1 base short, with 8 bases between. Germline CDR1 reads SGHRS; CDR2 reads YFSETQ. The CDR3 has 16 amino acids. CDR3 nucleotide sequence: TGCGCCAGCAGCTTGGATACAGGGTCTGGGGCCAACGTCCTGACTTTC. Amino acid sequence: CASSLDTGSGANVLTF.

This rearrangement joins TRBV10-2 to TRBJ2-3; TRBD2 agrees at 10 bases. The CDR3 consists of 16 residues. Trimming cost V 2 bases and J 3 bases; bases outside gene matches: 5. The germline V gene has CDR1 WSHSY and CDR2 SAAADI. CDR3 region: CASSEASSGGTDTQYF. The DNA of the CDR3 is TGCGCCAGCAGTGAGGCCTCTAGCGGGGGTACAGATACGCAGTATTTT.

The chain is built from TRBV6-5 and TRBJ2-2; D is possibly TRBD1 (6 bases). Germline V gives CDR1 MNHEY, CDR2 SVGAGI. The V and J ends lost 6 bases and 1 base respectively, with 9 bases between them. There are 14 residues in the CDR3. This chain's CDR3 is CASRSGQNTGELFF. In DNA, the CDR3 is TGTGCCAGCAGATCGGGACAGAACACCGGGGAGCTGTTTTTT.

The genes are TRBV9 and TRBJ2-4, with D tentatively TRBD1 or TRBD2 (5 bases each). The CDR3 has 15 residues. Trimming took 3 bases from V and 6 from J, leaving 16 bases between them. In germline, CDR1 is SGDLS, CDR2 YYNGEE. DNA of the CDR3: TGTGCCAGCAGCGGAGACGAGGGGATGGGAAACATTCAGTACTTC. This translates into CASSGDEGMGNIQYF.

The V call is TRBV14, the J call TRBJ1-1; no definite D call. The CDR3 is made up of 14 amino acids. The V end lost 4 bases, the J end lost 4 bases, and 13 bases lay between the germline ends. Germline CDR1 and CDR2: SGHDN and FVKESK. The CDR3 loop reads CASSLRTGLTEAFF. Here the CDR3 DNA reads TGTGCCAGCAGCCTGCGGACTGGCCTCACTGAAGCTTTCTTT.

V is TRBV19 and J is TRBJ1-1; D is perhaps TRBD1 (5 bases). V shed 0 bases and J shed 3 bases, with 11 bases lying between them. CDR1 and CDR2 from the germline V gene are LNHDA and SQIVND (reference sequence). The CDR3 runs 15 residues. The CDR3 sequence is CASSIDAGSDTEAFF. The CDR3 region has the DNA TGTGCCAGTAGTATAGATGCAGGGTCGGACACTGAAGCTTTCTTT.